In its sample, the clone carrying this T cell receptor beta chain was seen many times. Its specificity is not known. This record belongs to a study of neurological immune-mediated disorders. Synthesis of cDNA was carried out by template-switch 5'RACE. The reaction used 10-nucleotide random UMIs. The authors obtained over 200 million TCR-beta sequences from 15-18 subjects per sequencing run. TCRdb re-called the 5' RACE reads through MiXCR, storing one row per CDR3 protein. Seen here are roughly 48,000 distinct CDR3 sequences, approximately 11% observed once, and the top ten hold approximately 10%. V shed 4 bases and J 6 bases; nucleotides not matched to a gene: 6. The CDR3 has 15 residues. The germline CDR1 and CDR2 sequences are MNHNS and SASEGT. The time point is: longitudinal time-point 3. Study results and limitations: The most TCR clonal expansion was seen in HTLV-1-associated myelopathy, and the least was seen in multiple sclerosis, which fell below healthy controls. CDR3 amino acid sequences found in expanded clones were never shared across subjects, suggesting private repertoires in all groups.

Sequenced material: PBMCs. The sequence was obtained from a male donor with HTLV-1-associated myelopathy (HAM/TSP). The chain carries TRBV6-1 and TRBJ2-2; 9 positions agree with TRBD1. The DNA for the CDR3 is TGTGCCAGCAGTGTCCTACGACAGGGGGCCGGGGAGCTGTTTTTT. Protein: CASSVLRQGAGELFF.